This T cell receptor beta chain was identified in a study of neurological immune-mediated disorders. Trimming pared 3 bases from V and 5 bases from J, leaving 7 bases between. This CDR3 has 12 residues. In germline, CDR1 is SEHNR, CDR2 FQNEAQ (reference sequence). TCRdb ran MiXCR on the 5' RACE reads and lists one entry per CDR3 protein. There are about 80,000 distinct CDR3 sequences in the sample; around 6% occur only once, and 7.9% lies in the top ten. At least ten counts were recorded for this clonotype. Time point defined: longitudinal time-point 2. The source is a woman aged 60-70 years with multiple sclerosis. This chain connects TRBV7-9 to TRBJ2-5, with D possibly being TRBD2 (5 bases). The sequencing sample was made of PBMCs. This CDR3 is CASSLLAETQYF. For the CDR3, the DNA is TGTGCCAGCAGCTTGCTAGCCGAGACCCAGTACTTC.